This TCR beta chain was retrieved from a study of T-cell memory formation after mild COVID-19. TCRdb analysed the 5' RACE reads with MiXCR anew, one entry per CDR3 protein. Here the sample spans around 100,000 distinct CDR3 sequences, 22% being singletons. The sample holds a few counts of this clonotype. This clonotype was sampled from a man younger than 35 who had mild COVID-19 (a few samples of this study predate the infection). Cell type and time point are not known. The sequenced sample consisted of PBMCs or a T cell subset sorted from them (not recorded which).

CDR3 region: CASSPGDVRFNEKLFF. The CDR3 DNA reads TGCGCCAGCAGCCCCGGGGACGTCCGCTTTAATGAAAAACTGTTTTTT. The genes are TRBV4-1 and TRBJ1-4; maybe TRBD1 (5 bases). Trimming shortened V by 4 bases and J by 4 bases, and 16 bases separated the two germline ends. The CDR3 has 16 residues. The germline V gene has CDR1 MGHRA and CDR2 YSYEKL.